Given below is one T cell receptor (beta chain) in context. What it recognizes is unknown. This sample was included in a study of TIL therapy for anti-PD-1-resistant metastatic lung cancer. Looking at the study overall: Most patients had lung adenocarcinoma. Overall study findings and caveats: Compared with baseline intratumoral T cells, expanded TIL cultures were more clonal and less diverse (roughly 6.5% vs 31%).

Sample time point: pre-treatment sample, taken before nivolumab and TIL therapy. Most excised metastases sampled were pleural nodules or supraclavicular lymph nodes. CDR1 and CDR2 (germline): MNHEY, SVGAGI. V dropped 6 bases and J dropped 10 bases, with 18 bases sitting between them. This CDR3 is 13 amino acids long. The libraries were made with immunoSEQ v3. Survey-level samples got about 2 million read pairs; deep-level samples got 5-6 million. Produced via immunoSEQ multiplex PCR; TCRdb's table is partial and in-frame only. The sample yields approximately 92,000 clones, about three fifths seen once.

This material consisted of tumor tissue, taken at baseline. This sequence originates from a person aged 25 to 79 with non-small cell lung cancer. The chain recombines TRBV6-5 with TRBJ1-1; D uncertain. CDR3: CASSRRDLRAAFF. CDR3 nucleotide sequence: TGTGCCAGCAGCAGGCGGGATCTACGTGCAGCTTTCTTT.